The rows below give T cell receptor beta chains drawn from one sample of a study of neoadjuvant nivolumab and ipilimumab in lung cancer. Only in-frame clones appear in the TCRdb table, and some are missing; sequencing was by immunoSEQ multiplex PCR. In the table there are 2,500 to 3,000 clones, 85% of which are singletons. Material: tumor tissue, obtained before neoadjuvant nivolumab, alone or with ipilimumab. The source is an adult with non-small cell lung cancer. Both conserved end residues are trimmed from each CDR3. Each record gives: V gene, CDR3 protein.

TRBV6-6 ASSPSNYVGSGELF
TRBV6-6 ASSLAGKQF
TRBV7-8 ASSHQSTVLHEQF
TRBV29-1 SVGTTYNEQF
TRBV5-4 ASSLPQANYGYT
TRBV11-2 ASSYSGISYEQY
TRBV2 ASSPKDFYSGNTIY
TRBV28 ASHYRVGQPQH
TRBV20-1 SAGGNTEAF
TRBV6-1 ASSRSRASNQPQH
TRBV7-9 ASSFGGTSTDTQY
TRBV6-4 ASPGRGENTEAF
TRBV19 ASSPMGNSATYEQY
TRBV7-9 ASTHRGPPSTDTQY
TRBV5-1 ASSSRDGPGEQY
TRBV28 ASSPRLTPLEQY
TRBV29-1 SVTDSGGNTIY
TRBV5-1 ASSLEVNYGYT
TRBV27 ASSTQGVVALSEQF
TRBV2 ASRGQGVRQPQH
TRBV6-1 ASTSPQETQY
TRBV27 ASSPIHFSGRIYEQY
TRBV10-2 ASSSRGNYEQY
TRBV5-1 ASSWTGGSSSYNEQF
TRBV19 ASSPGRNTEAF
TRBV6-5 ASRGGDRGPEAF
TRBV6-5 ASSRDRGVIEAF
TRBV7-3 ASSLGAGGGTYEQY
TRBV7-9 ASSLSPGEQY
TRBV5-1 ASSGAVSYEQY
TRBV19 ASSTGQIRQPQH
TRBV6-1 ASSKGVRETQY
TRBV6-1 ASRQRWGSYGYT
TRBV27 ASSLSQLGLGKLF
TRBV5-1 ASSSRGGKTEAF
TRBV29-1 SGSMLTGNTEAF
TRBV5-1 ASSLSPGGNQPQH
TRBV7-9 ASSLHQGATDTQY
TRBV19 ASSRAGARAKNIQY
TRBV5-1 ASSLGGTANYGYT
TRBV29-1 SIRRGFAGNTIY